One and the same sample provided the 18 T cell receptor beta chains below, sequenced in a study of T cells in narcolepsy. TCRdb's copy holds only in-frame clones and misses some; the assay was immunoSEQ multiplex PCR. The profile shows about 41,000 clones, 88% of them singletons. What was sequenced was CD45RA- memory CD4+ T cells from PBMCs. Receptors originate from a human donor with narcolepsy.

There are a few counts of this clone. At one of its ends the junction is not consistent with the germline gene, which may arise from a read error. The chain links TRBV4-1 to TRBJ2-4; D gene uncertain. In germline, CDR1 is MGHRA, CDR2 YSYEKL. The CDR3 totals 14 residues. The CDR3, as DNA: TGCGCCAGCAGCCAAGTCGCTGGTCTGGGTCTTCGGCCCTTC. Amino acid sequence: CASSQVAGLGLRPF.

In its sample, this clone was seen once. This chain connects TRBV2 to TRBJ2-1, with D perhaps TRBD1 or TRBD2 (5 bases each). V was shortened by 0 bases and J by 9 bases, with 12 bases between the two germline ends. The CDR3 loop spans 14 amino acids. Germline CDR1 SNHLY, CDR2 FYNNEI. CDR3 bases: TGTGCCAGCAGTGAAGCGGGACGGAGAGTTGAGCAGTTCTTC. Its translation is CASSEAGRRVEQFF.

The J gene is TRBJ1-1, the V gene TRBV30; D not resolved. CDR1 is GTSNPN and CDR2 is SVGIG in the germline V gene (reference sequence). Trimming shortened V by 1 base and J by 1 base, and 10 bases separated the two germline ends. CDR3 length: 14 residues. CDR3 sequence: CAWSAQTPNTEAFF. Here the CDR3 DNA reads TGTGCCTGGAGTGCCCAGACCCCGAACACTGAAGCTTTCTTT.

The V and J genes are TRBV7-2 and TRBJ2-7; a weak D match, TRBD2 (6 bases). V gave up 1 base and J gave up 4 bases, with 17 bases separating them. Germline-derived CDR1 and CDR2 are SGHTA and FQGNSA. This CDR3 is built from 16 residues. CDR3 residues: CASSLGGAGLPYEQYF. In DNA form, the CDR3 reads TGTGCCAGCAGCTTAGGTGGGGCCGGACTACCTTACGAGCAGTACTTC.

The CDR3 reads CASKRDRGQAGANVLTF. In DNA form, the CDR3 reads TGTGCCAGCAAGCGGGACAGGGGACAAGCTGGGGCCAACGTCCTGACTTTC. V is TRBV27 and J is TRBJ2-6; 10 bases fit TRBD1. The J segment lost 2 bases and the V segment lost 7 bases, leaving 8 bases of the junction unmatched. The CDR3 length is 17 residues. Germline-derived CDR1 and CDR2 are MNHEY and SMNVEV (reference sequence).

The CDR3 loop reads CASRGSGANVLTF. Written as DNA, the CDR3 is TGTGCCAGCAGAGGCTCTGGGGCCAACGTCCTGACTTTC. The V gene is TRBV6-1, the J gene TRBJ2-6; D is unclear. Germline assignment: CDR1 MNHNS and CDR2 SASEGT. The CDR3 has 13 residues. Trimming cost V 6 bases and J 0 bases, with 3 bases left between them.

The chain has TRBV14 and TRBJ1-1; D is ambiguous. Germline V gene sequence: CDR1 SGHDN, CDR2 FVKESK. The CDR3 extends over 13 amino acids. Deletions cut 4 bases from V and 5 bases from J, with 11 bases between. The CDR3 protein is CASSLGAGTEAFF. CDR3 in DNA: TGTGCCAGCAGCCTAGGCGCCGGGACTGAAGCTTTCTTT.

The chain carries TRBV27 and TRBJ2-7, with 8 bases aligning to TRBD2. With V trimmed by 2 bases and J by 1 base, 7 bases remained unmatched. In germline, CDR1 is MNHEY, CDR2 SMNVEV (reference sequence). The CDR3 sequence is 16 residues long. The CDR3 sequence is CASSLTGAGGSYEQYF. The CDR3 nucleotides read TGTGCCAGCAGTTTAACCGGTGCGGGGGGATCCTACGAGCAGTACTTC.

This CDR3 reads CASRLGQGATEQYF. CDR3 bases: TGTGCCAGCAGACTTGGACAGGGGGCGACTGAGCAGTACTTC. The chain employs TRBV6-6 and TRBJ2-5; 11 bases align to TRBD1. Germline CDR1 reads MNHNY; CDR2 reads SVGAGI (reference sequence). Unmatched junction bases numbered 11, after V lost 6 bases and J lost 11 bases. The length of the CDR3 is 14 residues.

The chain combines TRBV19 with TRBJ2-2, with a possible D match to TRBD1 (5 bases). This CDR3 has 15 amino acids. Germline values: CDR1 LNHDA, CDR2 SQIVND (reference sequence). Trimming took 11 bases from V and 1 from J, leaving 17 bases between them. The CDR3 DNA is TGTGCCTCTCGAGTCCTCCAGGGGAACACCGGGGAGCTGTTTTTT. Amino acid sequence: CASRVLQGNTGELFF.

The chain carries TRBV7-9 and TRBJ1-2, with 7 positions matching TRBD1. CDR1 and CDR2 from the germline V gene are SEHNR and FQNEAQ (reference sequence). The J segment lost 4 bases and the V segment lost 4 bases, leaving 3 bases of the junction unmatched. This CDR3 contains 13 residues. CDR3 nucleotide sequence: TGTGCCAGCAGCTCTGGGGACAGCTATGGCTACACCTTC. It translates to CASSSGDSYGYTF.

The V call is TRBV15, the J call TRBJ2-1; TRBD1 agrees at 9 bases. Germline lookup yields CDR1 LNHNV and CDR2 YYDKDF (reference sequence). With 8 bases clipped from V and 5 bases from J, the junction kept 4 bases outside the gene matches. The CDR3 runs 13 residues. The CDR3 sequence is CATGTGRNNEQFF. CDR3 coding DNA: TGTGCCACCGGGACAGGGCGGAACAATGAGCAGTTCTTC.

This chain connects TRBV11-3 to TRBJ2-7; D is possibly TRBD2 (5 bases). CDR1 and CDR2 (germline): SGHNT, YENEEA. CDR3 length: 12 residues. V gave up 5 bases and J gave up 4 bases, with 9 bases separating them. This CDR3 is CASSHSVYEQYF. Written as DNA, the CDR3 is TGTGCCAGCAGCCATAGCGTTTACGAGCAGTACTTC.

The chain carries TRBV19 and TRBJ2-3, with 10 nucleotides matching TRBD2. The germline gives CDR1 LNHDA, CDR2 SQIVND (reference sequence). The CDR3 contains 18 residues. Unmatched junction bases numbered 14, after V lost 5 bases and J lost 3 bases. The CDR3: CASSSPGLAGVRTDTQYF. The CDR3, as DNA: TGTGCCAGTAGTTCCCCGGGGCTAGCGGGAGTGAGGACAGATACGCAGTATTTT.

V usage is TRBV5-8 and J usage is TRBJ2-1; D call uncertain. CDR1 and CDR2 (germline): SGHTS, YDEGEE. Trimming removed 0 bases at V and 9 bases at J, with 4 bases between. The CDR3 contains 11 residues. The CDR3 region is CASSLVAEQFF. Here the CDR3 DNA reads TGTGCCAGCAGCTTGGTCGCTGAGCAGTTCTTC.

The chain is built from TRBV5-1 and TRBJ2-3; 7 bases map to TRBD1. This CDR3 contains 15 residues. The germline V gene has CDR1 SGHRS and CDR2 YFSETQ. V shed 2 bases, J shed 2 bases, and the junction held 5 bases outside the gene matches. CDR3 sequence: CASSLDRALTDTQYF. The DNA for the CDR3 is TGCGCCAGCAGCTTAGACAGGGCCCTCACAGATACGCAGTATTTT.

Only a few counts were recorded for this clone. CDR3 in amino acids: CASSIKPGENSPLHF. The CDR3 DNA reads as TGTGCCAGCAGCATTAAACCGGGCGAAAATTCACCCCTCCACTTT. The chain is built from TRBV7-6 and TRBJ1-6; D is ambiguous. V was pared by 5 bases and J by 7 bases, with 15 bases between. CDR1 and CDR2 (germline): SGHVS, FNYEAQ. This CDR3 is built from 15 residues.

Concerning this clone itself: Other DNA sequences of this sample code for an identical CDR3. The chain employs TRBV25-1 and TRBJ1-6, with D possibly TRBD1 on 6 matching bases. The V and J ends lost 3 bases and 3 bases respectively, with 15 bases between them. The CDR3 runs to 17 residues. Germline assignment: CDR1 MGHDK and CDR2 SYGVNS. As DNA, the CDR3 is TGTGCCAGCAGTGACCCCGGCTCGGGACACTATAATTCACCCCTCCACTTT. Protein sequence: CASSDPGSGHYNSPLHF.